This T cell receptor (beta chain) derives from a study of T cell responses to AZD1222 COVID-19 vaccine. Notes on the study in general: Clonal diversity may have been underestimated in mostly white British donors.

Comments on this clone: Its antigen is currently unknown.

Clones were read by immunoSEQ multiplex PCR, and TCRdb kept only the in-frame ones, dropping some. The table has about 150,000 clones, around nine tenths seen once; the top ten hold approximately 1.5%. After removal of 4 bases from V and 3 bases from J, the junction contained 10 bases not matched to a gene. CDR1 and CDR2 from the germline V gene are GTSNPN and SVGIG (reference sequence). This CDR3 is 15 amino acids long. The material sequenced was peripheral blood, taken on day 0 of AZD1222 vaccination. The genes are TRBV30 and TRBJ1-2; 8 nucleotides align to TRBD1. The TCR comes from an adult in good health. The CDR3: CAWNARSGGDYGYTF. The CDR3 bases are TGTGCCTGGAACGCCAGATCAGGGGGCGACTATGGCTACACCTTC.